This entry lists 20 T cell receptor beta chains sequenced from one sample in a study of cytomegalovirus exposure and HLA in healthy donors. PCR employed 60 Vbeta and 13 Jbeta primers. Sequencing used immunoSEQ multiplex PCR; TCRdb keeps in-frame clones, though not all of them. This sample yields 90,000 to 110,000 clones, of which over 60% are seen a single time; 7.5% to 9% belongs to the top ten. Sequencing used PBMCs. The receptors shown here come from a man aged 40-49 years in good health and CMV-seropositive.

V gene TRBV19 combines with J gene TRBJ1-2, with a weak D call TRBD1 (5 bases). The CDR3 extends over 15 amino acids. V gave up 3 bases and J gave up 8 bases, with 19 bases separating them. Germline V lookup: CDR1 LNHDA, CDR2 SQIVND (reference sequence). The CDR3 nucleotides read TGTGCCAGTAGTATCCGGGGGGTCCCCTCTGTCGGCTACACCTTC. As protein: CASSIRGVPSVGYTF.

To note about this clone: An end of the junction differs from the germline gene, which may be a read error. The chain combines TRBV5-1 with TRBJ2-6; D might be TRBD1 (5 bases). This CDR3 contains 17 residues. Germline loops: CDR1 SGHRS, CDR2 YFSETQ. The CDR3 loop reads CASSLVQGESGANGLTF. CDR3 DNA sequence: TGCGCCAGCAGCTTGGTTCAGGGTGAATCTGGGGCCAACGGCCTGACTTTC.

This clone was seen a single time. The chain joins TRBV7-9 to TRBJ1-1; no clear D gene. V shed 2 bases and J shed 1 base, with 11 bases lying between them. The CDR3 contains 15 residues. Germline CDR1 SEHNR, CDR2 FQNEAQ (reference sequence). CDR3: CASSLNSQQNTEAFF. The CDR3 nucleotides are TGTGCCAGCAGCTTAAACAGCCAGCAGAACACTGAAGCTTTCTTT.

This clone was detected a few times. V gene TRBV10-3 combines with J gene TRBJ2-7; D is ambiguous. V was trimmed by 1 base and J by 0 bases, leaving 4 bases between them. Germline V gene data show CDR1 as ENHRY and CDR2 as SYGVKD. The CDR3 covers 13 residues. CDR3 amino acids: CAISELASYEQYF. In nucleotides, the CDR3 is TGTGCCATCAGTGAGTTGGCCTCCTACGAGCAGTACTTC.

The chain carries TRBV30 and TRBJ1-3, with 8 bases that match TRBD1. The V segment lost 5 bases and the J segment 0 bases; nucleotides outside the gene matches: 12. Germline V CDR1 and CDR2: GTSNPN, SVGIG (reference sequence). The CDR3 spans 17 residues. CDR3 bases: TGTGCCTGGTGTGCGCGGACAGGGATCGCCTCTGGAAACACCATATATTTT. It is translated as CAWCARTGIASGNTIYF.

V and J are TRBV7-2 and TRBJ1-2; D is undetermined. The CDR3 contains 11 residues. Trimming shortened V by 7 bases and J by 5 bases, and 8 bases separated the two germline ends. The germline CDR1 and CDR2 sequences are SGHTA and FQGNSA. CDR3 DNA sequence: TGTGCCAGCACGTATGCGTATGGCTACACCTTC. Amino acids: CASTYAYGYTF.

The rearrangement links TRBV21-1 to TRBJ2-7; the D segment call TRBD2 is taken from the table without a DNA check. TRBV21-1 is a known pseudogene. CDR3 length: 18 amino acids. The CDR3 is CASSKVCTSGTSPYEQYF. The CDR3 nucleotides read TGTGCCAGCAGCAAAGTCTGTACTAGCGGGACCTCCCCCTACGAGCAGTACTTC.

The rearrangement joins TRBV4-3 to TRBJ2-2; perhaps TRBD2 as D (6 bases). Per the germline V gene, CDR1 is LGHNA and CDR2 is YSLEER. Trimming stripped 0 bases from V and 4 bases from J, with 12 bases between. The CDR3 loop spans 16 amino acids. Here the CDR3 reads CASSQDSGPGTGELFF. The CDR3 nucleotides read TGCGCCAGCAGCCAAGATAGCGGACCGGGCACCGGGGAGCTGTTTTTT.

CDR3 sequence: CASSREIATHSPLHF. The CDR3, as DNA: TGCGCCAGCAGCCGAGAAATAGCCACGCATTCACCCCTCCACTTT. The chain couples TRBV4-1 to TRBJ1-6; no reliable D call. Germline V gives CDR1 MGHRA, CDR2 YSYEKL. V was cut by 4 bases and J by 8 bases, with 15 bases left in between. The CDR3 is made up of 15 amino acids.

The chain recombines TRBV30 with TRBJ1-3; 8 nucleotides align to TRBD1. Germline assignment: CDR1 GTSNPN and CDR2 SVGIG (reference sequence). Trimming removed 5 bases from V and 2 bases from J; junction bases left unmatched: 5. The CDR3 extends over 14 amino acids. The CDR3 nucleotides read TGTGCCTGGGAACAGGGGGGGACTGGAAACACCATATATTTT. Translated, it gives CAWEQGGTGNTIYF.

This clone showed up just a few times. The chain combines TRBV7-2 with TRBJ2-2, with a possible D match to TRBD1 (5 bases). Germline CDR1 and CDR2: SGHTA and FQGNSA. The CDR3 runs to 17 residues. V was shortened by 0 bases and J by 6 bases, with 17 bases between the two germline ends. The CDR3 DNA reads as TGTGCCAGCAGCTTAGCTGCCCCGGGCAGGGTACCCGGGGAGCTGTTTTTT. Encoded protein: CASSLAAPGRVPGELFF.

The chain couples TRBV18 to TRBJ2-1; 10 nucleotides match TRBD1. The CDR3 is made up of 16 amino acids. In germline, CDR1 is KGHSH, CDR2 LQKENI. Germline trimming cut 2 bases from V and 4 bases from J; bases unmatched to any gene: 5. The chain's CDR3 is CASSPFGTGVYNEQFF. In DNA form, the CDR3 reads TGTGCCAGCTCACCATTCGGGACAGGGGTGTACAATGAGCAGTTCTTC. Filled out from reference TRBV18 and TRBJ2-1, the complete variable domain reads NAGVMQNPRHLVRRRGQEARLRCSPMKGHSHVYWYRQLPEEGLKFMVYLQKENIIDESGMPKERFSAEFPKEGPSILRIQQVVRGDSAAYFCASSPFGTGVYNEQFFGPGTRLTVL.

V and J are TRBV15 and TRBJ1-2; 9 nucleotides align to TRBD1. Trimming cost V 1 base and J 5 bases; bases outside gene matches: 5. In germline, CDR1 is LNHNV, CDR2 YYDKDF (reference sequence). This CDR3 spans 15 amino acids. Written as DNA, the CDR3 is TGTGCCACCAGCAGAGTTTCGACAGGGGGATATGGCTACACCTTC. The encoded protein is CATSRVSTGGYGYTF.

The CDR3 DNA reads as TGTGCCAGTAGCGACAGGGGATCTAATGAAAAACTGTTTTTT. This encodes CASSDRGSNEKLFF. The chain is built from TRBV19 and TRBJ1-4, with 8 bases matching TRBD1. With V trimmed by 6 bases and J by 3 bases, 3 bases remained unmatched. Germline V CDR1 and CDR2: LNHDA, SQIVND (reference sequence). The CDR3 length is 14 residues. The variable domain in full, completed from reference TRBV19 and TRBJ1-4, reads DGGITQSPKYLFRKEGQNVTLSCEQNLNHDAMYWYRQDPGQGLRLIYYSQIVNDFQKGDIAEGYSVSREKKESFPLTVTSAQKNPTAFYLCASSDRGSNEKLFFGSGTQLSVL.

The chain carries TRBV18 and TRBJ1-1; 7 bases map to TRBD1. The germline V gene has CDR1 KGHSH and CDR2 LQKENI. Germline trimming cut 4 bases from V and 6 bases from J; bases unmatched to any gene: 8. This CDR3 is built from 14 residues. The CDR3 DNA reads TGTGCCAGCTCACAGTGGGACAGCCTGTCTGAAGCTTTCTTT. Its protein is CASSQWDSLSEAFF.

The chain employs TRBV7-8 and TRBJ1-4; no clear D gene. The CDR3 runs to 12 residues. Trimming took off 4 bases at V and 7 bases at J, with 7 bases between the two ends. Germline loops: CDR1 SGHVS, CDR2 FQNEAQ. Here the CDR3 DNA reads TGTGCCAGCAGCTCTATAAGTGAAAAACTGTTTTTT. Amino acid sequence: CASSSISEKLFF.

The chain employs TRBV18 and TRBJ2-7; perhaps TRBD1 as D (6 bases). V was clipped by 5 bases and J by 5 bases, with 13 bases between them. The CDR3 extends over 13 amino acids. The V gene's germline CDR1 is KGHSH and CDR2 LQKENI. CDR3 DNA sequence: TGTGCCAGCTCATCCAACAGGGTCGACGAGCAGTACTTC. Its protein product is CASSSNRVDEQYF.

The chain has TRBV7-2 and TRBJ2-3, with a tentative D call TRBD1 (6 bases). In germline, CDR1 is SGHTA, CDR2 FQGNSA. The CDR3 is 16 residues long. The V and J ends lost 7 bases and 2 bases respectively, with 19 bases between them. The CDR3 here is CASTDKGHSYTDTQYF. CDR3 sequence (DNA): TGTGCCAGCACCGATAAGGGACATTCGTACACAGATACGCAGTATTTT. The full variable domain, rest sourced from reference TRBV7-2 and TRBJ2-3, is GAGVSQSPSNKVTEKGKDVELRCDPISGHTALYWYRQSLGQGLEFLIYFQGNSAPDKSGLPSDRFSAERTGGSVSTLTIQRTQQEDSAVYLCASTDKGHSYTDTQYFGPGTRLTVL.

The chain joins TRBV19 to TRBJ1-6; 8 bases are a match to TRBD1. CDR3 length equals 15 residues. Germline trimming cut 6 bases from V and 9 bases from J; bases unmatched to any gene: 10. Germline V gene data show CDR1 as LNHDA and CDR2 as SQIVND (reference sequence). CDR3 protein: CASSPAGGLGSPLHF. The CDR3 nucleotides are TGTGCCAGTAGCCCCGCAGGGGGCCTCGGTTCACCCCTCCACTTT.

The rearrangement links TRBV11-1 to TRBJ1-1; 9 nucleotides align to TRBD1. The CDR3 is 14 amino acids. The junction had 5 bases not matched to a gene; V was cut back by 6 bases and J by 3 bases. From germline, CDR1 is SGHAT and CDR2 FQDESV (reference sequence). Written as DNA, the CDR3 is TGTGCCAGCAGTTCTTGGACAGGGGACACTGAAGCTTTCTTT. Encoded protein: CASSSWTGDTEAFF.